The clone carrying this TCR beta chain was found many times. The record originates from a study of glioma-infiltrating T cells. Amplification of TCR alpha and beta CDR3 regions from RNA used iRepertoire nested multiplex PCR. Tissue mRNA or PBMC total RNA, roughly 100-400 ng, went into one-step reverse transcription and amplification. Each CDR3 protein is one row after TCRdb ran MiXCR on the multiplex PCR reads. The sample holds more than 95,000 distinct CDR3 sequences, roughly 25% seen once. The CDR3 contains 14 residues. The ends were cut back, 0 bases at V and 2 bases at J, with 7 bases in the middle. Germline loops: CDR1 MNHEY, CDR2 SVGEGT.

The sequence was collected from a human donor with low-grade glioma or glioblastoma, undergoing nonglioma brain surgery, or in good health (not recorded which). Sequencing was performed on glioma tissue, nonneoplastic brain tissue, or PBMCs (not recorded which). The rearrangement uses TRBV6-2 or TRBV6-3 and TRBJ1-2; D unclear. CDR3 sequence reads: CASSYSGNNYGYTF. CDR3 bases: TGTGCCAGCAGTTACTCGGGGAACAACTATGGCTACACCTTC.